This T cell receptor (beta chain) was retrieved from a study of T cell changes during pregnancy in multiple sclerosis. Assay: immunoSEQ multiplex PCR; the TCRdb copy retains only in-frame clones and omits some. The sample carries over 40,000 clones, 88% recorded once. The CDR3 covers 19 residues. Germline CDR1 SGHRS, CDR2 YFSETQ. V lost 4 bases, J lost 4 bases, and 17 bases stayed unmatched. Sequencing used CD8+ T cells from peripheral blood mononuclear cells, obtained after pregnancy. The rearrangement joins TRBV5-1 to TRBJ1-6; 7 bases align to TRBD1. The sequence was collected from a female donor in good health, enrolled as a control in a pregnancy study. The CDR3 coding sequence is TGCGCCAGCAGCCCGACCGGGACAGCCTTATCGGGTTATAATTCACCCCTCCACTTT. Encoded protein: CASSPTGTALSGYNSPLHF.